A single sample is the source of the 32 T cell receptor beta chains below, sequenced in a study of blood T cell repertoires in COVID-19. This table comes from immunoSEQ multiplex PCR, and its TCRdb copy is limited to in-frame clones, with some not included. The sample lists some 50,000 clones; 90% were seen once. Sequencing used peripheral blood. The source is a man between 40 and 49 years old with acute or convalescent COVID-19.

The chain has TRBV11-2 and TRBJ1-5; 10 nucleotides align to TRBD1. This CDR3 comprises 15 residues. Germline V gene lookup returns CDR1 SGHAT and CDR2 FQNNGV. Trimming at V came to 3 bases and at J to 3 bases, leaving 2 bases not matched to a gene. The CDR3 nucleotides read TGTGCCAGCAGCTTTGGGACAGGGGACAATCAGCCCCAGCATTTT. This translates into CASSFGTGDNQPQHF.

The genes are TRBV6-5 and TRBJ2-7, with 12 bases identical to TRBD2. V trimming: 5 bases; J trimming: 3 bases; junction bases outside the gene matches: 2. CDR3 length: 14 amino acids. Germline loops: CDR1 MNHEY, CDR2 SVGAGI. This chain's CDR3 is CASSRLAGVYEQYF. The DNA for the CDR3 is TGTGCCAGCAGTCGACTAGCGGGAGTCTACGAGCAGTACTTC.

About this clone: The junction differs from germline at one of its ends, possibly a read error. This chain joins TRBV7-8 and TRBJ2-1, with 12 bases that match TRBD2. Germline V gene lookup returns CDR1 SGHVS and CDR2 FQNEAQ. The CDR3 spans 17 residues. The CDR3 loop reads CASSLASGRAAYNEQFF. CDR3 bases: TGTGCCAGCAGCCTAGCTAGCGGGAGGGCCGCTTACAATGAGCAGTTCTTC.

As concerns this clone: No DNA is shown, since the ends of the CDR3 on it are uncertain; the CDR3 is the one TCRdb lists. CDR3 region: CASSSWAGGSTF. The rearrangement joins TRBV25-1 to TRBJ1-2; the tabulated D call, TRBD1, remains unverified against the DNA. A total of 12 residues make up the CDR3, ends included. CDR1 is MGHDK and CDR2 is SYGVNS in the germline V gene.

The J gene is TRBJ2-3, the V gene TRBV6-6; 10 positions agree with TRBD2. V shed 2 bases and J 0 bases; nucleotides not matched to a gene: 2. The CDR3 spans 16 residues. Germline V gives CDR1 MNHNY, CDR2 SVGAGI (reference sequence). This CDR3 reads CASSYRTSGSTDTQYF. The CDR3 DNA sequence: TGTGCCAGCAGTTACAGGACTAGCGGTAGCACAGATACGCAGTATTTT.

This chain uses TRBV19 with TRBJ1-1, with D uncertain. The CDR3 covers 13 residues. CDR1 is LNHDA and CDR2 is SQIVND in the germline V gene (reference sequence). Trimming stripped 5 bases from V and 0 bases from J, with 7 bases between. The CDR3 spells CASSWQMNTEAFF. DNA of the CDR3: TGTGCCAGTAGTTGGCAGATGAACACTGAAGCTTTCTTT.

The rearrangement uses TRBV5-1 and TRBJ1-1; 8 nucleotides line up with TRBD1. Germline values: CDR1 SGHRS, CDR2 YFSETQ. The CDR3 sequence is 16 residues long. The J segment lost 2 bases and the V segment lost 4 bases, leaving 10 bases of the junction unmatched. This chain's CDR3 is CASSPVRGRANTEAFF. CDR3 nucleotide sequence: TGCGCCAGCAGCCCGGTCAGGGGGCGGGCCAACACTGAAGCTTTCTTT.

This clone was detected a few times. The chain has TRBV30 and TRBJ2-5, with D possibly matching TRBD1 (7 bases). Trimming took off 0 bases at V and 5 bases at J, with 13 bases between the two ends. CDR1 and CDR2 (germline): GTSNPN, SVGIG (reference sequence). The CDR3 contains 14 residues. The CDR3 loop is CAWSVGGGGETQYF. CDR3 in DNA: TGTGCCTGGAGTGTCGGAGGGGGCGGGGAGACCCAGTACTTC.

Here the CDR3 DNA reads TGTGCCAGTACCAGGGTAAAGAGCAATCAGCCCCAGCATTTT. It specifies CASTRVKSNQPQHF. J is TRBJ1-5 and V is TRBV2; D possibly corresponds to TRBD1 (5 bases). Deletions cut 9 bases from V and 1 base from J, with 13 bases between. The CDR3 is made up of 14 amino acids. Germline CDR1 and CDR2: SNHLY and FYNNEI.

J is TRBJ2-3 and V is TRBV7-3; D is possibly TRBD2 (6 bases). With 1 base removed from V and 3 bases from J, the gap between germline ends came to 11 bases. From germline, CDR1 is SGHTA and CDR2 FQGTGA. This CDR3 spans 15 amino acids. The DNA for the CDR3 is TGTGCCAGCAGCTTAAGGCCGGGAGTAACAGATACGCAGTATTTT. It yields the protein CASSLRPGVTDTQYF.

The rearrangement uses TRBV25-1 and TRBJ1-4, with 9 bases fitting TRBD1. Trimming at V came to 3 bases and at J to 5 bases, leaving 10 bases not matched to a gene. The CDR3 is 17 residues long. Looked up from germline, CDR1 is MGHDK and CDR2 is SYGVNS. This chain's CDR3 is CASSESLPGTGNEKLFF. The CDR3, as DNA: TGTGCCAGCAGTGAGTCTCTACCGGGGACAGGGAATGAAAAACTGTTTTTT.

The chain is built from TRBV6-5 and TRBJ2-1, with TRBD2 identical over 7 bases. The CDR3 loop spans 14 amino acids. Unmatched junction bases numbered 12, after V lost 9 bases and J lost 7 bases. The germline V gene has CDR1 MNHEY and CDR2 SVGAGI. The CDR3 DNA reads as TGTGCCAGTTTTACTAGCGCTAGTGGGAATGAGCAGTTCTTC. Amino acid sequence: CASFTSASGNEQFF.

The rearrangement uses TRBV19 and TRBJ2-4; the D gene is possibly TRBD1 (5 bases). Germline V gene sequence: CDR1 LNHDA, CDR2 SQIVND (reference sequence). V lost 5 bases and J lost 2, with 13 bases in between. CDR3 size: 15 residues. CDR3 sequence reads: CASSGAGLSKNIQYF. CDR3 DNA: TGTGCCAGTAGTGGGGCTGGTCTGTCCAAAAACATTCAGTACTTC.

The chain is built from TRBV5-4 and TRBJ2-1, with 7 bases aligning to TRBD2. The V segment lost 2 bases and the J segment 5 bases; nucleotides outside the gene matches: 7. The germline V gene encodes CDR1 SGHNT and CDR2 YYREEE (reference sequence). This CDR3 spans 15 amino acids. In nucleotides, the CDR3 is TGTGCCAGCAGCTTCGGGGGAGGGCCCCACAATGAGCAGTTCTTC. As protein: CASSFGGGPHNEQFF. The entire variable domain, with the rest obtained from reference TRBV5-4 and TRBJ2-1, is as follows: ETGVTQSPTHLIKTRGQQVTLRCSSQSGHNTVSWYQQALGQGPQFIFQYYREEENGRGNFPPRFSGLQFPNYSSELNVNALELDDSALYLCASSFGGGPHNEQFFGPGTRLTVL.

This chain uses TRBV5-1 with TRBJ1-5; possibly TRBD1 for D (5 bases). The CDR3 length is 16 residues. Germline CDR1 and CDR2: SGHRS and YFSETQ. V lost 0 bases and J lost 0, with 10 bases in between. The CDR3 spells CASSLGQSNSNQPQHF. The DNA of the CDR3 is TGCGCCAGCAGCTTGGGACAGTCTAATAGCAATCAGCCCCAGCATTTT.

This chain uses TRBV18 with TRBJ1-1; possibly TRBD1 for D (6 bases). V lost 2 bases to trimming and J lost 0 bases, with 10 bases between them. Germline CDR1 and CDR2: KGHSH and LQKENI. This CDR3 region has 15 residues. The CDR3 reads CASSPGQGLNTEAFF. CDR3 bases: TGTGCCAGCTCACCAGGTCAGGGGCTGAACACTGAAGCTTTCTTT.

About this clone itself: Other DNA sequences in this specimen translate into the identical CDR3. V and J are TRBV3-1 (or the pseudogene TRBV3-2) and TRBJ2-7, with 9 bases lining up with TRBD2. The CDR3 sequence is 14 residues long. The germline gives CDR1 LGHDT, CDR2 YNNKEL (reference sequence). V was pared by 3 bases and J by 4 bases, with 4 bases of the junction left unmatched. The DNA of the CDR3 is TGTGCCAGCAGCCAGCGGGGGGGGTTTTACGAGCAGTACTTC. This translates into CASSQRGGFYEQYF.

This clone came up once. The V and J genes are TRBV25-1 and TRBJ2-1; possibly TRBD2 for D (6 bases). Germline CDR1 and CDR2: MGHDK and SYGVNS. V lost 1 base and J lost 12, with 22 bases in between. CDR3 length equals 16 residues. This CDR3 is CASSESWRGEGSVQFF. CDR3 DNA sequence: TGTGCCAGCAGTGAATCCTGGAGGGGTGAAGGGAGCGTGCAGTTCTTC.

This clone appeared once. This sequence joins TRBV6-5 and TRBJ2-1; 10 bases map to TRBD2. Germline values: CDR1 MNHEY, CDR2 SVGAGI. V lost 10 bases, J lost 0 bases, and 6 bases stayed unmatched. This CDR3 is built from 15 residues. The CDR3 reads CATGLADYSYNEQFF. Here the CDR3 DNA reads TGTGCCACCGGACTAGCGGACTACTCCTACAATGAGCAGTTCTTC.

This sequence joins TRBV5-1 and TRBJ2-5, with 9 nucleotides matching TRBD2. The CDR3 loop spans 14 amino acids. Germline V lookup: CDR1 SGHRS, CDR2 YFSETQ. J lost 3 bases, V lost 4 bases, and 4 bases had no gene match. The CDR3 DNA sequence: TGCGCCAGCAGCCCCAGACTAGCGGAAGAGACCCAGTACTTC. This codes for CASSPRLAEETQYF.

This chain links TRBV19 with TRBJ2-7; the match to TRBD2 covers 14 bases. Germline V gene data show CDR1 as LNHDA and CDR2 as SQIVND (reference sequence). With V trimmed by 4 bases and J by 2 bases, 13 bases remained unmatched. The CDR3 loop spans 19 amino acids. CDR3 bases: TGTGCCAGTAGTAGGAGGGCGACTAGCGGGAGGGCCGAGGCCTACGAGCAGTACTTC. Residues: CASSRRATSGRAEAYEQYF.

The J gene is TRBJ1-4, the V gene TRBV3-1 (or the pseudogene TRBV3-2), with D possibly TRBD1 on 5 matching bases. From germline, CDR1 is LGHDT and CDR2 YNNKEL (reference sequence). The CDR3 spans 14 residues. V gave up 0 bases and J gave up 8 bases, with 10 bases separating them. CDR3 region: CASSQEGRPEKLFF. DNA for the CDR3: TGTGCCAGCAGCCAAGAGGGGCGGCCGGAAAAACTGTTTTTT.

There are a few counts of this clone. V and J are TRBV2 and TRBJ2-5; 10 nucleotides line up with TRBD2. V shed 7 bases and J 1 base; nucleotides not matched to a gene: 3. CDR1 SNHLY and CDR2 FYNNEI come from the germline V gene. The CDR3 has 14 residues. CDR3 sequence reads: CASTLAGAQETQYF. Here the CDR3 DNA reads TGTGCCAGCACCCTAGCGGGAGCCCAAGAGACCCAGTACTTC.

For the CDR3, the DNA is TGTGCCAGCTCACCAACTAATCCTGGAAACACCATATATTTT. Translation: CASSPTNPGNTIYF. V usage is TRBV18 and J usage is TRBJ1-3, with D unclear. The V gene lost 2 bases and the J gene lost 2 bases, with 7 bases spanning the gap. This CDR3 region has 14 residues. Germline assignment: CDR1 KGHSH and CDR2 LQKENI.

The genes are TRBV5-5 and TRBJ2-7; TRBD2 agrees at 9 bases. This CDR3 contains 16 residues. CDR1 SGHKS and CDR2 YYEKEE come from the germline V gene (reference sequence). Losses at the gene ends were 6 bases for V and 3 bases for J; bases not matched to a gene: 13. For the CDR3, the DNA is TGTGCCAGCAACCCTGCGGGGCTAGCGGGACTCTACGAGCAGTACTTC. This encodes CASNPAGLAGLYEQYF. Variable domain in full (rest from reference TRBV5-5 and TRBJ2-7): DAGVTQSPTHLIKTRGQQVTLRCSPISGHKSVSWYQQVLGQGPQFIFQYYEKEERGRGNFPDRFSARQFPNYSSELNVNALLLGDSALYLCASNPAGLAGLYEQYFGPGTRLTVT.

This clone showed up just a few times. The gene calls are TRBV30 and TRBJ1-5; D remains ambiguous. The V gene lost 0 bases and the J gene lost 6 bases, with 12 bases spanning the gap. From germline, CDR1 is GTSNPN and CDR2 SVGIG (reference sequence). The CDR3 runs 14 residues. The chain's CDR3 is CAWSVTAEGQPQHF. CDR3 coding DNA: TGTGCCTGGAGTGTAACCGCGGAAGGTCAGCCCCAGCATTTT. The entire variable domain, with the rest obtained from reference TRBV30 and TRBJ1-5, is as follows: SQTIHQWPATLVQPVGSPLSLECTVEGTSNPNLYWYRQAAGRGLQLLFYSVGIGQISSEVPQNLSASRPQDRQFILSSKKLLLSDSGFYLCAWSVTAEGQPQHFGDGTRLSIL.

This CDR3 reads CASSLKGGTEAFF. The CDR3 nucleotides are TGCGCCAGCAGCTTGAAGGGAGGCACTGAAGCTTTCTTT. This chain joins TRBV5-1 and TRBJ1-1; D call uncertain. CDR3 length: 13 residues. Trimming left V 1 base short and J 4 bases short, with 8 bases between. Germline lookup yields CDR1 SGHRS and CDR2 YFSETQ.

V is TRBV5-1 and J is TRBJ1-1; 8 nucleotides agree with TRBD1. The CDR3 runs 15 residues. V lost 0 bases, J lost 5 bases, and 6 bases stayed unmatched. CDR1 SGHRS and CDR2 YFSETQ come from the germline V gene. CDR3 amino acids: CASSLAGQGATEAFF. The CDR3 region has the DNA TGCGCCAGCAGCTTGGCCGGGCAGGGGGCGACTGAAGCTTTCTTT.

The chain employs TRBV11-3 and TRBJ1-2; no definite D call. With 1 base removed from V and 2 bases from J, the gap between germline ends came to 11 bases. The V gene's germline CDR1 is SGHNT and CDR2 YENEEA. The CDR3 has 15 amino acids. The CDR3 DNA follows: TGTGCCAGCAGCTTAGGTTTAAGCCTAAACTATGGCTACACCTTC. Protein: CASSLGLSLNYGYTF. Together with reference TRBV11-3 and TRBJ1-2, the CDR3 gives the full variable domain: EAGVVQSPRYKIIEKKQPVAFWCNPISGHNTLYWYLQNLGQGPELLIRYENEEAVDDSQLPKDRFSAERLKGVDSTLKIQPAELGDSAVYLCASSLGLSLNYGYTFGSGTRLTVV.

The V gene is TRBV4-3, the J gene TRBJ2-2; perhaps TRBD2 as D (5 bases). V lost 1 base to trimming and J lost 3 bases, with 12 bases between them. The length of the CDR3 is 16 residues. From germline, CDR1 is LGHNA and CDR2 YSLEER. The CDR3 loop is CASSQGAGVDTGELFF. The CDR3 DNA sequence: TGCGCCAGCAGCCAAGGTGCCGGGGTTGACACCGGGGAGCTGTTTTTT.

The chain is built from TRBV30 and TRBJ1-2, with D possibly being TRBD1 (6 bases). Trimming pared 7 bases from V and 5 bases from J, leaving 11 bases between. Germline V gives CDR1 GTSNPN, CDR2 SVGIG (reference sequence). CDR3 size: 11 residues. CDR3 in DNA: TGTGCCTTCAGACAGGAGTATGGCTACACCTTC. It specifies CAFRQEYGYTF.

This chain links TRBV5-1 with TRBJ2-1, with 9 positions matching TRBD1. Germline trimming cut 0 bases from V and 6 bases from J; bases unmatched to any gene: 4. The V gene's germline CDR1 is SGHRS and CDR2 YFSETQ. The CDR3 contains 15 residues. The CDR3 sequence: CASSLGTGVPNEQFF. CDR3 DNA: TGCGCCAGCAGCTTGGGGACAGGGGTCCCCAATGAGCAGTTCTTC.